The source of this TCR beta chain is a study of blood T cell repertoires in COVID-19. Overall study: COVID-19 samples, acute and convalescent, were from the United States, Italy and Spain. PBMCs, B-cell-depleted T cells, or T cells were the source of the cDNA or gDNA that made up the material.

As processed by the authors: From reference gene primer amplification, estimates of nucleated cell counts were derived. The table came from immunoSEQ multiplex PCR; TCRdb's copy has only in-frame clones and leaves some out. V, J and clone size are taken as reported in that table, and D and trimming were inferred from the DNA itself. This table holds about 55,000 clones, roughly 90% found once. Germline V lookup: CDR1 ENHRY, CDR2 SYGVKD. J lost 6 bases, V lost 7 bases, and 3 bases had no gene match. This CDR3 contains 11 residues. This chain connects TRBV10-3 to TRBJ2-7; 7 bases fit TRBD2. The receptor was derived from a man of 80 years or more with acute or convalescent COVID-19. Sample: peripheral blood. In DNA, the CDR3 is TGTGCCATCAAAGGGGAGGGCGAGCAGTACTTC. It is translated as CAIKGEGEQYF.